This T cell receptor (beta chain) was obtained from a study of cytomegalovirus exposure and HLA in healthy donors. The primer mix had 60 Vbeta and 13 Jbeta primers. Authors' methods: Later reanalysis found 70 million to 95 million unique TCR beta chains, about 11 million of them shared. Sequencing was performed with immunoSEQ multiplex PCR; in TCRdb, only in-frame clones are kept and a portion is missing. V and J calls and clone size are given by that table; D and trimming were obtained from the DNA. Among around 180,000 clones listed, around 80% were seen once. Unrecorded immune exposures were likely, despite nominal health at sampling. J gave up 7 bases and V 2 bases, and 14 bases lay outside the gene matches. Germline CDR1 reads SNHLY; CDR2 reads FYNNEI. CDR3 length: 16 amino acids. As regards this clone: Its antigen is not identified.

Study-wide points: Later analysis revealed greater clonal expansion in HLA-associated TCR beta chains than in equally common others.

The sequence was obtained from a woman in her thirties or forties in good health and CMV-seronegative. Sequencing input: PBMCs. The rearrangement joins TRBV2 to TRBJ2-7; 7 positions agree with TRBD1. CDR3 in amino acids: CASSERGLGLAGEQYF. The CDR3 DNA is TGTGCCAGCAGTGAAAGGGGGCTAGGGCTGGCTGGTGAGCAGTACTTC.